This TCR beta chain came from a study of blood T cell repertoires in COVID-19. The wider study: Sites across the United States, Italy and Spain contributed samples from acute and convalescent COVID-19. From T cells, B-cell-depleted T cells, or PBMCs came the material, which was cDNA or gDNA.

Turning to this clone: In the same sample, other DNA sequences code for this CDR3.

Clones were read by immunoSEQ multiplex PCR, and TCRdb kept only the in-frame ones, dropping some. The sample yields approximately 140,000 clones, 75% to 85% seen once. Unmatched junction bases numbered 4, after V lost 1 base and J lost 3 bases. CDR3 length equals 15 residues. Per the germline V gene, CDR1 is SGHTA and CDR2 is FQGNSA. The material sequenced was peripheral blood. This sequence originates from a man in his 60s with active or convalescent COVID-19. The chain uses TRBV7-2 and TRBJ2-3; 7 bases are shared with TRBD1. The CDR3 protein is CASSLDRGKTDTQYF. CDR3 nucleotide sequence: TGTGCCAGCAGCTTAGACAGGGGAAAGACAGATACGCAGTATTTT.